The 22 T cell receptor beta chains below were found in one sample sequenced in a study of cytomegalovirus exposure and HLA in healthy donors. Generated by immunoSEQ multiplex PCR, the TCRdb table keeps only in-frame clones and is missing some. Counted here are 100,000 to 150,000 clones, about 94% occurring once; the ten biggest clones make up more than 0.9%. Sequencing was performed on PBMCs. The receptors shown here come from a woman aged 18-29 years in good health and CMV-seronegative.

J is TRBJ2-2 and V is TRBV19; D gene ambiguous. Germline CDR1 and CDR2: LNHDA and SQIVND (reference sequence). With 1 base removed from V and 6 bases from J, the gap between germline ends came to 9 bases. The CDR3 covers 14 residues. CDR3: CASSIGVAAGELFF. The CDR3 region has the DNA TGTGCCAGTAGTATAGGAGTGGCGGCCGGGGAGCTGTTTTTT.

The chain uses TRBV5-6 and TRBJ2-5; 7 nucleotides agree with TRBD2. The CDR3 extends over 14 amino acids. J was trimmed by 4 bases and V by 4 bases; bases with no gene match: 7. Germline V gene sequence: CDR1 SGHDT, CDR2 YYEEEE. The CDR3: CASSVGRARETQYF. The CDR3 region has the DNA TGTGCCAGCAGCGTAGGGAGGGCCAGAGAGACCCAGTACTTC.

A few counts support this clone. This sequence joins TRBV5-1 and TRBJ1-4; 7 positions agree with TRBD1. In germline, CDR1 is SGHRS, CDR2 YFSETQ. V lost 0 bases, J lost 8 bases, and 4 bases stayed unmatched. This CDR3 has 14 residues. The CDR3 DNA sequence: TGCGCCAGCAGCTTGGGACAGGGAAGGGAAAAACTGTTTTTT. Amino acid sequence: CASSLGQGREKLFF.

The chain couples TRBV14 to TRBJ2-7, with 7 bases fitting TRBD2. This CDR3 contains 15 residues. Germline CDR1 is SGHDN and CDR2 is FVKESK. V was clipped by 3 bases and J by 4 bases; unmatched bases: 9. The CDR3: CASSQDGGGVYEQYF. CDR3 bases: TGTGCCAGCAGCCAGGACGGCGGGGGAGTATACGAGCAGTACTTC.

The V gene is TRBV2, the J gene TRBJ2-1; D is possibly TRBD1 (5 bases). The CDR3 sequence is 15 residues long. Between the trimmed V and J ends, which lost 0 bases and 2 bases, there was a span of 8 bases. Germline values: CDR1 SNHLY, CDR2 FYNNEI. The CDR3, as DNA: TGTGCCAGCAGTGAAGCGACAGCGCCCTACAATGAGCAGTTCTTC. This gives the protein CASSEATAPYNEQFF.

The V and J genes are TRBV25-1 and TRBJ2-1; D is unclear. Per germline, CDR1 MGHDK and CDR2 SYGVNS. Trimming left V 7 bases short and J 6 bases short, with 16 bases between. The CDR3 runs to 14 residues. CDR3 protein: CASTSSELVNEQFF. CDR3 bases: TGTGCCAGCACCTCATCGGAGTTGGTCAATGAGCAGTTCTTC.

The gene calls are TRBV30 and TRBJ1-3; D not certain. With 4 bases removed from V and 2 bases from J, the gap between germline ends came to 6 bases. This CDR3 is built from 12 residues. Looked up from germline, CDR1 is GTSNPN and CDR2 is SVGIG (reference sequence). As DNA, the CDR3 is TGTGCCTGGAACCTACCTGGAAACACCATATATTTT. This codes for CAWNLPGNTIYF.

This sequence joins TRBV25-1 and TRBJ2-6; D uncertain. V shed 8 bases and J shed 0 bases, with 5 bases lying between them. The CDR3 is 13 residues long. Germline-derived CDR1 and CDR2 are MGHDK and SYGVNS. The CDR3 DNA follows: TGTGCCAGCCGCAGCTCTGGGGCCAACGTCCTGACTTTC. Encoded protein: CASRSSGANVLTF. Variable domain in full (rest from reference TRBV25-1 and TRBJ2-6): EADIYQTPRYLVIGTGKKITLECSQTMGHDKMYWYQQDPGMELHLIHYSYGVNSTEKGDLSSESTVSRIRTEHFPLTLESARPSHTSQYLCASRSSGANVLTFGAGSRLTVL.

For the CDR3, the DNA is TGTGCCAGCAGGGGCGGACAGGGGGTGTGGTCGAACACCGGGGAGCTGTTTTTT. Its protein product is CASRGGQGVWSNTGELFF. The chain links TRBV28 to TRBJ2-2, with 10 bases fitting TRBD1. The CDR3 has 18 amino acids. The germline gives CDR1 MDHEN, CDR2 SYDVKM. V was pared by 6 bases and J by 0 bases, with 10 bases of the junction left unmatched.

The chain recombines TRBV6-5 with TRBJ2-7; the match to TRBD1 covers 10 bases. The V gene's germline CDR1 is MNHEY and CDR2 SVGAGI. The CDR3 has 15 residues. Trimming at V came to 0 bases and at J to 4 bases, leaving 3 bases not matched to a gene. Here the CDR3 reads CASSYSTGGLYEQYF. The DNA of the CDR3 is TGTGCCAGCAGTTACTCGACAGGGGGCTTGTACGAGCAGTACTTC.

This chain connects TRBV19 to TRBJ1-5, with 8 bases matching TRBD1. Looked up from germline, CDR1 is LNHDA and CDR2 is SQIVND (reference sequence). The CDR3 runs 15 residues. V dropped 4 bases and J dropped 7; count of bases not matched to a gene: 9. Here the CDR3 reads CASSKGDRLEQPQHF. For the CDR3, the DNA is TGTGCCAGTAGTAAAGGGGACAGGTTGGAACAGCCCCAGCATTTT.

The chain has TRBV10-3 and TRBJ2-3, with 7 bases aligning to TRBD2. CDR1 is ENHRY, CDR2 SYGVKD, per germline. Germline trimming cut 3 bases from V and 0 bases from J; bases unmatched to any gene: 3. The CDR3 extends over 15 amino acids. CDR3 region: CAISDWGGSTDTQYF. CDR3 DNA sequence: TGTGCCATCAGTGATTGGGGGGGGAGCACAGATACGCAGTATTTT.

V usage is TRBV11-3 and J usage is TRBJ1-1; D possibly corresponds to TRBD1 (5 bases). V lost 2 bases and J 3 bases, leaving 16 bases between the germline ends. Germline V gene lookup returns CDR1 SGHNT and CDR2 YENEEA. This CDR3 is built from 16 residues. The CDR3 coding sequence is TGTGCCAGCAGCTTACCCCGGGGAGGGGTTGACACTGAAGCTTTCTTT. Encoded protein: CASSLPRGGVDTEAFF. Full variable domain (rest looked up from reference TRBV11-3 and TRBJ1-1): EAGVVQSPRYKIIEKKQPVAFWCNPISGHNTLYWYLQNLGQGPELLIRYENEEAVDDSQLPKDRFSAERLKGVDSTLKIQPAELGDSAVYLCASSLPRGGVDTEAFFGQGTRLTVV.

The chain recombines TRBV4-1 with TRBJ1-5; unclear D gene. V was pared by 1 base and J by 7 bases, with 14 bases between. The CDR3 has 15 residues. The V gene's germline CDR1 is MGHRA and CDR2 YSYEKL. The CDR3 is CASSQGAGSMQPQHF. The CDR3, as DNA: TGCGCCAGCAGCCAAGGAGCAGGCTCGATGCAGCCCCAGCATTTT.

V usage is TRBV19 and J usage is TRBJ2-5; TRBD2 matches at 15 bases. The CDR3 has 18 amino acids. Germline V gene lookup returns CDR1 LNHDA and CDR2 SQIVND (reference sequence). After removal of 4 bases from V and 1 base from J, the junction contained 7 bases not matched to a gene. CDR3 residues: CASSRTSGRASGQETQYF. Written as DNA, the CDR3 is TGTGCCAGTAGTAGGACTAGCGGGAGGGCCTCGGGCCAAGAGACCCAGTACTTC.

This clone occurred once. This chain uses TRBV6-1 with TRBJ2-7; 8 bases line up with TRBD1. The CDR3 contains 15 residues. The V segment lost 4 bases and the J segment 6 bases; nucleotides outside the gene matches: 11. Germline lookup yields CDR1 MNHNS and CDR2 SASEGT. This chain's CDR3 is CASSVRGQGSGEQYF. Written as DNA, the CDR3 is TGTGCCAGCAGTGTAAGAGGACAGGGCTCTGGCGAGCAGTACTTC.

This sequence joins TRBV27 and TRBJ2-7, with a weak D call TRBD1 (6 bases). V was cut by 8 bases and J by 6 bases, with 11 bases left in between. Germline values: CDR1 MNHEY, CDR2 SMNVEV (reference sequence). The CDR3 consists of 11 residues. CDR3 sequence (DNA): TGTGCCAGCTCCACAGGGCTCGAGCAGTACTTC. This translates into CASSTGLEQYF.

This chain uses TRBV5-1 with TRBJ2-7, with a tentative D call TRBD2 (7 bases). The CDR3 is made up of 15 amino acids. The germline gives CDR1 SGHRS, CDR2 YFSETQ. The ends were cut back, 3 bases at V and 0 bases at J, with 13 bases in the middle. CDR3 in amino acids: CASSWGGGSSYEQYF. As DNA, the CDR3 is TGCGCCAGCAGCTGGGGGGGCGGGAGCTCCTACGAGCAGTACTTC. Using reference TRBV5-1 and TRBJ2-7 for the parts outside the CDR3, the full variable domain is KAGVTQTPRYLIKTRGQQVTLSCSPISGHRSVSWYQQTPGQGLQFLFEYFSETQRNKGNFPGRFSGRQFSNSRSEMNVSTLELGDSALYLCASSWGGGSSYEQYFGPGTRLTVT.

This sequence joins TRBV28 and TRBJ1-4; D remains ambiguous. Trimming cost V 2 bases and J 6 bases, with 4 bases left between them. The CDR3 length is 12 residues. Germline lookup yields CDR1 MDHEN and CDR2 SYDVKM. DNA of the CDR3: TGTGCCAGCAGTTTACGGGATGAAAAACTGTTTTTT. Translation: CASSLRDEKLFF.

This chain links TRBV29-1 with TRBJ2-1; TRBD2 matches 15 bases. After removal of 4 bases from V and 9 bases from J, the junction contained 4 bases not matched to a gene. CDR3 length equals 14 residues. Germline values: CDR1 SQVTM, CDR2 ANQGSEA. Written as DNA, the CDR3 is TGCAGCGTTGGGACTAGCGGGAGGGCTTTTGAGCAGTTCTTC. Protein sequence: CSVGTSGRAFEQFF.

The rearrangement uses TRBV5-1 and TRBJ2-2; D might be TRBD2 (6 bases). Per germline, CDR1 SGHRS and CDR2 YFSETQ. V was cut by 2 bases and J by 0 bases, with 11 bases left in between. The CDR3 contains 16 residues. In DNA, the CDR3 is TGCGCCAGCAGCTTCACTGGCGGGGCGAACACCGGGGAGCTGTTTTTT. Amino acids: CASSFTGGANTGELFF.

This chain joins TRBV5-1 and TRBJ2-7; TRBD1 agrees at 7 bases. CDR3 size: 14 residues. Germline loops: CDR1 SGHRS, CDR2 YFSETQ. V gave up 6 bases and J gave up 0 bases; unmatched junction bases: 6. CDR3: CASNQDRDSYEQYF. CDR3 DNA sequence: TGCGCCAGCAACCAAGACAGGGACTCCTACGAGCAGTACTTC.